This T cell receptor beta chain was recorded in a study of technical replicates of blood from a few donors. Clones were sequenced by immunoSEQ multiplex PCR, and TCRdb holds only the in-frame ones, with some missing. The sample gives some 70,000 clones, more than 85% of which show up once; roughly 5% is in the top ten. V was clipped by 6 bases and J by 5 bases; unmatched bases: 7. CDR3 length: 15 amino acids. The V gene's germline CDR1 is MNHNS and CDR2 SASEGT. The table lists this clone with a few counts. Sequencing input: PBMCs. The sequence came from a human donor in good health. Some clones in this sample may be carry-over from other donors' samples. The chain combines TRBV6-1 with TRBJ2-7; TRBD2 agrees at 13 bases. CDR3 amino acids: CASRAWTSGSDEQYF. The CDR3 DNA sequence: TGTGCCAGCAGGGCCTGGACTAGCGGGAGTGACGAGCAGTACTTC.